These 20 T cell receptor beta chains came from one sample sequenced in a study of cytomegalovirus exposure and HLA in healthy donors. The PCR ran on 60 Vbeta and 13 Jbeta primers. Clones were sequenced by immunoSEQ multiplex PCR, and TCRdb holds only the in-frame ones, with some missing. The table records some 200,000 clones, roughly 79% of them present only once. Sequencing was carried out using PBMCs. The receptors stem from a man between 18 and 35 years old in good health and CMV-seronegative.

Concerning this clone itself: The same CDR3 is also encoded by other DNA sequences in this sample. The rearrangement links TRBV7-2 to TRBJ1-5; the D gene is possibly TRBD1 (6 bases). Trimming took off 5 bases at V and 4 bases at J, with 12 bases between the two ends. The CDR3 spans 14 residues. CDR1 and CDR2 (germline): SGHTA, FQGNSA. CDR3 sequence reads: CASSPDSGNQPQHF. The CDR3 nucleotides are TGTGCCAGCAGCCCGGACAGCGGAAATCAGCCCCAGCATTTT.

This chain uses TRBV6-5 with TRBJ2-7; 7 bases fit TRBD2. CDR3 length equals 16 residues. Germline V CDR1 and CDR2: MNHEY, SVGAGI. Losses at the gene ends were 0 bases for V and 0 bases for J; bases not matched to a gene: 5. In DNA, the CDR3 is TGTGCCAGCAGTTACTCGCTAGCGGCAAGCTCCTACGAGCAGTACTTC. Translation: CASSYSLAASSYEQYF.

The chain recombines TRBV5-4 with TRBJ1-2; D not certain. The CDR3 covers 13 residues. Germline V gene lookup returns CDR1 SGHNT and CDR2 YYREEE (reference sequence). The ends were cut back, 4 bases at V and 6 bases at J, with 13 bases in the middle. This CDR3 reads CASSPGLLNGYTF. The CDR3 nucleotides read TGTGCCAGCAGCCCTGGACTGTTAAATGGCTACACCTTC. The whole variable domain, remainder taken from reference TRBV5-4 and TRBJ1-2, is ETGVTQSPTHLIKTRGQQVTLRCSSQSGHNTVSWYQQALGQGPQFIFQYYREEENGRGNFPPRFSGLQFPNYSSELNVNALELDDSALYLCASSPGLLNGYTFGSGTRLTVV.

This chain links TRBV4-2 with TRBJ2-3, with 10 bases identical to TRBD2. Germline CDR1 LGHNA, CDR2 YNFKEQ. The CDR3 is 20 amino acids. V was pared by 0 bases and J by 0 bases, with 12 bases of the junction left unmatched. The CDR3 region is CASSQEKLAGGSLSTDTQYF. The CDR3 DNA follows: TGTGCCAGCAGCCAAGAAAAGTTAGCGGGAGGTTCCCTTAGCACAGATACGCAGTATTTT.

The gene calls are TRBV7-3 and TRBJ2-6; D gene uncertain. Trimming stripped 3 bases from V and 0 bases from J, with 6 bases between. The CDR3 covers 15 residues. Per the germline V gene, CDR1 is SGHTA and CDR2 is FQGTGA. CDR3 bases: TGTGCCAGCAGCTTGGAGAGCTCTGGGGCCAACGTCCTGACTTTC. Translation: CASSLESSGANVLTF.

The rearrangement uses TRBV6-6 and TRBJ2-5, with 11 positions matching TRBD1. Germline V gene data show CDR1 as MNHNY and CDR2 as SVGAGI (reference sequence). V was clipped by 6 bases and J by 1 base; unmatched bases: 7. The length of the CDR3 is 16 residues. The CDR3 sequence is CASSRKGQGVQETQYF. DNA for the CDR3: TGTGCCAGCAGCCGAAAGGGACAGGGGGTCCAAGAGACCCAGTACTTC.

The rearrangement uses TRBV9 and TRBJ1-6; weak D call: TRBD1 (5 bases). Trimming cost V 6 bases and J 9 bases, with 19 bases left between them. CDR3 length: 15 residues. The germline V gene has CDR1 SGDLS and CDR2 YYNGEE. In DNA form, the CDR3 reads TGTGCCAGCACCCCTGGACACGAAGGGCTTTCACCCCTCCACTTT. The encoded protein is CASTPGHEGLSPLHF.

The chain couples TRBV25-1 to TRBJ2-7, with 10 bases aligning to TRBD1. V lost 6 bases to trimming and J lost 3 bases; unmatched junction nucleotides: 8. Germline loops: CDR1 MGHDK, CDR2 SYGVNS. This CDR3 has 15 amino acids. CDR3 amino acids: CASSLLGTGDYEQYF. Written as DNA, the CDR3 is TGTGCCAGCAGCCTATTAGGGACAGGGGACTACGAGCAGTACTTC.

The rearrangement links TRBV7-9 to TRBJ2-5, with a weak D call TRBD2 (5 bases). V lost 5 bases to trimming and J lost 0 bases, with 10 bases between them. Germline CDR1 is SEHNR and CDR2 is FQNEAQ (reference sequence). The CDR3 covers 14 residues. CDR3 residues: CASSERANQETQYF. The DNA for the CDR3 is TGTGCCAGCAGCGAGAGGGCGAACCAAGAGACCCAGTACTTC.

Remarks on this clone: One end of the junction varies from germline; a read error may be responsible. V gene TRBV11-2 combines with J gene TRBJ2-1; D is unresolved. There are 11 residues in the CDR3. Germline V gene lookup returns CDR1 SGHAT and CDR2 FQNNGV. CDR3 sequence: CASSPSTQLLF. The CDR3 coding sequence is TGTGCCAGCAGCCCATCCACCCAGTTACTCTTC.

The CDR3 here is CASSSSGGSYNEQFF. CDR3 in DNA: TGTGCCAGCAGCTCTAGCGGGGGGTCCTACAATGAGCAGTTCTTC. The chain combines TRBV7-3 with TRBJ2-1, with TRBD2 identical over 11 bases. J lost 1 base, V lost 4 bases, and 0 bases had no gene match. CDR3 length: 15 amino acids. Germline values: CDR1 SGHTA, CDR2 FQGTGA.

This chain joins TRBV14 and TRBJ2-5; 12 nucleotides agree with TRBD2. The CDR3 sequence is 17 residues long. Trimming at V came to 1 base and at J to 4 bases, leaving 7 bases not matched to a gene. Germline CDR1 and CDR2: SGHDN and FVKESK. The CDR3 here is CASSQGSSGRARETQYF. DNA for the CDR3: TGTGCCAGCAGCCAAGGGTCTAGCGGGAGGGCCAGAGAGACCCAGTACTTC.

The CDR3 bases are TGTGCCAGCAGTCAAGACACCTTCTACGAGCAGTACTTC. Encoded protein: CASSQDTFYEQYF. The rearrangement joins TRBV6-5 to TRBJ2-7; D is ambiguous. Trimming left V 5 bases short and J 3 bases short, with 11 bases between. The germline V gene has CDR1 MNHEY and CDR2 SVGAGI. The CDR3 covers 13 residues.

The chain uses TRBV5-4 and TRBJ1-1, with D possibly being TRBD1 (5 bases). The CDR3 has 15 residues. CDR1 is SGHNT and CDR2 is YYREEE in the germline V gene (reference sequence). V lost 0 bases to trimming and J lost 0 bases, with 9 bases between them. CDR3 amino acids: CASSLVQDMNTEAFF. The CDR3 DNA is TGTGCCAGCAGCTTGGTCCAGGACATGAACACTGAAGCTTTCTTT.

This clone was seen a few times. The CDR3 sequence: CASSYWGAGNTIYF. The CDR3 nucleotides are TGTGCCAGCAGTTATTGGGGGGCTGGAAACACCATATATTTT. This chain links TRBV6-5 with TRBJ1-3, with a possible D match to TRBD1 (5 bases). Germline CDR1 and CDR2: MNHEY and SVGAGI. Trimming stripped 3 bases from V and 2 bases from J, with 8 bases between. CDR3 length: 14 residues.

This clone has just a few counts. The V and J genes are TRBV19 and TRBJ2-5; 9 bases line up with TRBD1. CDR3 length: 14 amino acids. Germline CDR1 reads LNHDA; CDR2 reads SQIVND (reference sequence). The junction had 7 bases not matched to a gene; V was cut back by 6 bases and J by 5 bases. The CDR3 protein is CASSKGTGWETQYF. In nucleotides, the CDR3 is TGTGCCAGTAGCAAAGGGACAGGGTGGGAGACCCAGTACTTC.

This chain connects TRBV28 to TRBJ2-5; 7 bases fit TRBD2. CDR1 is MDHEN, CDR2 SYDVKM, per germline. V was clipped by 6 bases and J by 1 base; unmatched bases: 5. The CDR3 covers 14 residues. Written as DNA, the CDR3 is TGTGCCAGCAGCTCAACTAGCGCCCAAGAGACCCAGTACTTC. Amino acids: CASSSTSAQETQYF.

The CDR3 spells CAIQGAWGNSPLHF. The CDR3 DNA sequence: TGTGCCATCCAGGGGGCTTGGGGAAATTCACCCCTCCACTTT. This rearrangement joins TRBV6-1 to TRBJ1-6, with TRBD1 identical over 8 bases. J was trimmed by 7 bases and V by 10 bases; bases with no gene match: 9. This CDR3 is 14 amino acids long. Germline CDR1 MNHNS, CDR2 SASEGT.

V gene TRBV9 combines with J gene TRBJ2-1; a weak D match, TRBD2 (5 bases). Trimming removed 0 bases from V and 5 bases from J, with 18 bases in between. CDR3 size: 17 residues. CDR1 is SGDLS and CDR2 is YYNGEE in the germline V gene. The CDR3 loop reads CASSVAFLAVPDNEQFF. DNA of the CDR3: TGTGCCAGCAGCGTAGCTTTCCTAGCCGTACCCGACAATGAGCAGTTCTTC.

The V call is TRBV6-5, the J call TRBJ2-1; 7 bases agree with TRBD1. Germline V gene lookup returns CDR1 MNHEY and CDR2 SVGAGI. V gave up 5 bases and J gave up 4 bases; unmatched junction bases: 8. CDR3 length: 15 residues. The CDR3 nucleotides are TGTGCCAGCAGTCTCGCCGGGACAGATTACAATGAGCAGTTCTTC. It specifies CASSLAGTDYNEQFF.